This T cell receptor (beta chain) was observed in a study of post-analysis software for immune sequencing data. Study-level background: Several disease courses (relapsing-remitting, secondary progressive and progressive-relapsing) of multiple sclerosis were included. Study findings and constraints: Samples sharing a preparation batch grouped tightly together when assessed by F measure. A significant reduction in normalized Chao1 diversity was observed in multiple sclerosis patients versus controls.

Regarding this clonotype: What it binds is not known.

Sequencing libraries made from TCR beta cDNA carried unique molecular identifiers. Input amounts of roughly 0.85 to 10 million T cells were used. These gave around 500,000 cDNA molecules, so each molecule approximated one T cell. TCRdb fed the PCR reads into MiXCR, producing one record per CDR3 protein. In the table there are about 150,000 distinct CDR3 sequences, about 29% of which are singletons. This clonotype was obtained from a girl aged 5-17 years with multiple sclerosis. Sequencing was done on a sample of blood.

CDR3 amino acids: CASSAEAEPNQPQHF. In nucleotides, the CDR3 is TGTGCCAGCAGCGCGGAGGCAGAGCCCAATCAGCCCCAGCATTTT. The rearrangement joins TRBV9 to TRBJ1-5, with unresolved D. V lost 3 bases and J 3 bases, leaving 13 bases between the germline ends. There are 15 residues in the CDR3. The germline gives CDR1 SGDLS, CDR2 YYNGEE.